The 19 T cell receptor beta chains presented below share a single source sample, sequenced in a study of blood T cells in healthy people across ages. The use of a sample-barcoded 5' primer and a J-beta primer mix characterized a second PCR of roughly 6 to 11 cycles. TCRdb reprocessed the 5' RACE reads with MiXCR, giving one entry per CDR3 protein. This table holds about 800,000 distinct CDR3 sequences, around a quarter found once. The data were also submitted as part of a second study, on T cells of mothers and their children.

Specimen: blood. These receptor sequences come from a boy aged 5-17 years in good health.

A word on this clonotype: Germline and junction disagree at one end, which may indicate a read error. The genes are TRBV4-3 and TRBJ2-5; 9 nucleotides align to TRBD1. The DNA end is more similar to TRBJ2-1, so the J call may be wrong. In germline, CDR1 is LGHNA, CDR2 YSLEER. This CDR3 region has 15 residues. This chain's CDR3 is CASSQELTGGNGQFF. The CDR3 region has the DNA TGCGCCAGCAGCCAAGAGTTAACAGGGGGCAATGGGCAGTTCTTC.

The V call is TRBV20-1, the J call TRBJ2-2; D tentatively fits TRBD1 or TRBD2 (5 bases each). Germline CDR1 and CDR2: DFQATT and SNEGSKA (reference sequence). There are 15 residues in the CDR3. Trimming cost V 0 bases and J 5 bases, with 13 bases left between them. The CDR3 is CSARDREWGTGELFF. The DNA of the CDR3 is TGCAGTGCTAGAGATCGGGAATGGGGGACCGGGGAGCTGTTTTTT.

V gene TRBV15 combines with J gene TRBJ2-3; the match to TRBD2 covers 8 bases. CDR3 length: 16 residues. Germline V gives CDR1 LNHNV, CDR2 YYDKDF (reference sequence). The J segment lost 6 bases and the V segment lost 1 base, leaving 9 bases of the junction unmatched. CDR3 in amino acids: CATSRADSGDFDTQYF. DNA of the CDR3: TGTGCCACCAGCAGAGCGGATAGCGGGGATTTTGATACGCAGTATTTT.

For this clonotype: The junction departs from germline at one end; a sequencing error may be responsible. The rearrangement joins TRBV5-1 to TRBJ2-5, with D hard to call. The CDR3 consists of 12 residues. Germline values: CDR1 SGHRS, CDR2 YFSETQ. The CDR3 DNA follows: TGTGCCAGCAGCCAGTACCAAGAGACCCAGTACTTC. This encodes CASSQYQETQYF.

Turning to this clonotype: An end of the junction does not agree with germline; a read error may underlie this. The rearrangement joins TRBV9 to TRBJ2-3, with a possible D match to TRBD2 (6 bases). The CDR3 extends over 16 amino acids. The V gene's germline CDR1 is SGDLS and CDR2 YYNGEE. The DNA for the CDR3 is TGTGCCAGCAGCGTAGTTCCCGCAACTAGCACAGATACGCGGTATTTT. Its protein product is CASSVVPATSTDTRYF.

The V call is TRBV5-1, the J call TRBJ2-2; either TRBD1 or TRBD2 may supply D (5 bases each). Deletions cut 2 bases from V and 0 bases from J, with 11 bases between. Germline values: CDR1 SGHRS, CDR2 YFSETQ. The CDR3 is made up of 16 amino acids. The CDR3 DNA follows: TGCGCCAGCAGCTTCAGGGAGCGAGCGAACACCGGGGAGCTGTTTTTT. Translating gives CASSFRERANTGELFF.

This chain uses TRBV27 with TRBJ1-1, with 10 bases that match TRBD1. Germline-derived CDR1 and CDR2 are MNHEY and SMNVEV (reference sequence). The J segment lost 6 bases and the V segment lost 7 bases, leaving 8 bases of the junction unmatched. This CDR3 spans 14 amino acids. The CDR3, as DNA: TGTGCCAGCACTAGGACAGGGGGAGGGTCTGAAGCTTTCTTT. Residues: CASTRTGGGSEAFF.

A note on this clonotype: Germline and junction disagree at one end, which may indicate a read error. The chain joins TRBV9 to TRBJ2-1; D is tentatively TRBD1 or TRBD2 (5 bases each). CDR1 and CDR2 from the germline V gene are SGDLS and YYNGEE. The CDR3 contains 12 residues. CDR3 protein: CACSVGTNEQFF. CDR3 DNA: TGTGCCTGCAGCGTGGGGACCAATGAGCAGTTCTTC. Supplemented by reference TRBV9 and TRBJ2-1, the full variable domain reads DSGVTQTPKHLITATGQRVTLRCSPRSGDLSVYWYQQSLDQGLQFLIQYYNGEERAKGNILERFSAQQFPDLHSELNLSSLELGDSALYFCACSVGTNEQFFGPGTRLTVL.

V and J are TRBV4-3 and TRBJ2-1; a possible D gene is TRBD2 (5 bases). Per germline, CDR1 LGHNA and CDR2 YSLEER. The length of the CDR3 is 15 residues. Trimming left V 3 bases short and J 0 bases short, with 9 bases between. The CDR3 protein is CASSQRAVSYNEQFF. The CDR3 bases are TGCGCCAGCAGCCAGAGGGCGGTCTCCTACAATGAGCAGTTCTTC.

The chain employs TRBV19 and TRBJ2-1; 7 bases agree with TRBD2. CDR3 size: 13 residues. Per the germline V gene, CDR1 is LNHDA and CDR2 is SQIVND (reference sequence). J lost 8 bases, V lost 3 bases, and 4 bases had no gene match. CDR3 sequence: CASSIGGFDEQFF. The CDR3 bases are TGTGCCAGTAGTATCGGGGGGTTCGATGAGCAGTTCTTC.

CDR3 sequence: CASTSPTGLALSGANVLTF. CDR3 nucleotides: TGTGCCAGCACATCTCCCACGGGACTAGCCCTCTCTGGGGCCAACGTCCTGACTTTC. This chain links TRBV12-3 or TRBV12-4 with TRBJ2-6; 9 positions match TRBD2. The trim removed 7 bases at V and 0 bases at J, leaving 13 bases unmatched. The CDR3 runs to 19 residues.

The chain carries TRBV6-8 and TRBJ2-6; maybe TRBD1 (5 bases). Germline CDR1 and CDR2: MNHGY and SAAAGT. V lost 3 bases to trimming and J lost 3 bases, with 21 bases between them. This CDR3 is built from 19 residues. In nucleotides, the CDR3 is TGTGCCAGCAGTTATTTCATAGGGGCGAGCTCTTATGGGGCCAACGTCCTGACTTTC. This gives the protein CASSYFIGASSYGANVLTF.

The chain is built from TRBV7-6 and TRBJ2-5; TRBD2 matches at 7 bases. The end of the DNA is better explained by TRBJ2-1, so the J call may be wrong. CDR3 size: 18 residues. Germline CDR1 and CDR2: SGHVS and FNYEAQ. The CDR3, as DNA: TGTGCCAGCAGCCAAAATGCAGGCGGGGGATATTCCTACAATGAGCAGTTCTTC. This gives the protein CASSQNAGGGYSYNEQFF.

This chain connects TRBV29-1 to TRBJ2-5; D is ambiguous. CDR1 is SQVTM, CDR2 ANQGSEA, per germline. Trimming stripped 6 bases from V and 5 bases from J, with 13 bases between. The length of the CDR3 is 12 residues. CDR3 loop: CSVVTPAETQYF. As DNA, the CDR3 is TGCAGCGTCGTTACTCCGGCGGAGACCCAGTACTTC.

The chain links TRBV9 to TRBJ1-4; D is unclear. This CDR3 comprises 15 residues. CDR1 SGDLS and CDR2 YYNGEE come from the germline V gene. V lost 0 bases, J lost 2 bases, and 8 bases lay in between. The CDR3, as DNA: TGTGCCAGCAGCGTAGCGGGAACGACTAATGAAAAACTGTTTTTT. Protein product: CASSVAGTTNEKLFF.

J is TRBJ1-2 and V is TRBV6-5; D remains ambiguous. V lost 0 bases to trimming and J lost 6 bases, with 8 bases between them. The CDR3 sequence is 13 residues long. Per germline, CDR1 MNHEY and CDR2 SVGAGI. This CDR3 reads CASSYSEGNGYTF. CDR3 nucleotide sequence: TGTGCCAGCAGTTACTCTGAGGGAAATGGCTACACCTTC.

This clonotype came up a few times. The chain carries TRBV28 and TRBJ2-7; 8 bases agree with TRBD1. The J call may be mistaken, given a closer DNA end match to TRBJ2-1. In germline, CDR1 is MDHEN, CDR2 SYDVKM. The CDR3 contains 16 residues. In nucleotides, the CDR3 is TGTGCCAGCAGTTCCGGGACAGGCTTTATCCACAATGAGCAGTTCTTC. It translates to CASSSGTGFIHNEQFF.

The rearrangement joins TRBV6-5 to TRBJ1-1; the D gene is possibly TRBD1 (5 bases). The length of the CDR3 is 15 residues. Germline V lookup: CDR1 MNHEY, CDR2 SVGAGI. V lost 1 base to trimming and J lost 0 bases, with 9 bases between them. The CDR3 here is CASSYYRGMNTEAFF. For the CDR3, the DNA is TGTGCCAGCAGTTACTATCGGGGGATGAACACTGAAGCTTTCTTT.

The chain links TRBV27 to TRBJ2-6, with 8 positions matching TRBD2. The CDR3 sequence is 23 residues long. The germline gives CDR1 MNHEY, CDR2 SMNVEV (reference sequence). V shed 4 bases and J 0 bases; nucleotides not matched to a gene: 23. The CDR3 sequence: CASSSLVPWLSGSNFSGANVLTF. The CDR3 DNA sequence: TGTGCCAGCAGTTCTCTCGTCCCCTGGTTAAGCGGGAGTAATTTCTCTGGGGCCAACGTCCTGACTTTC.